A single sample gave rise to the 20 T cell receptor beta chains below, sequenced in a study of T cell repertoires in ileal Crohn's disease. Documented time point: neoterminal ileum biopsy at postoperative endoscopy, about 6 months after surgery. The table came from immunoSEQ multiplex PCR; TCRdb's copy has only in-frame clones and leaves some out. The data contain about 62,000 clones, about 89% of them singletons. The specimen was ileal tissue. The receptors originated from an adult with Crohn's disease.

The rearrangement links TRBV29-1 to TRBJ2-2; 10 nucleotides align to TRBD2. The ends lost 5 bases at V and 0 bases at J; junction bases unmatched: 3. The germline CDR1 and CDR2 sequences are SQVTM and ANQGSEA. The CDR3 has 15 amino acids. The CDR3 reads CSVLTSGANTGELFF. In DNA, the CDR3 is TGCAGCGTTTTAACTAGCGGGGCGAACACCGGGGAGCTGTTTTTT.

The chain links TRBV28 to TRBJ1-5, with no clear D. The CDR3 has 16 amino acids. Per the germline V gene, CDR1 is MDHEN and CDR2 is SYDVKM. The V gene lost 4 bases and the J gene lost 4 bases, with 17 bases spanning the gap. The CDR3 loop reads CASSSWEGYKNQPQHF. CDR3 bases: TGTGCCAGCAGTTCGTGGGAGGGCTACAAAAATCAGCCCCAGCATTTT.

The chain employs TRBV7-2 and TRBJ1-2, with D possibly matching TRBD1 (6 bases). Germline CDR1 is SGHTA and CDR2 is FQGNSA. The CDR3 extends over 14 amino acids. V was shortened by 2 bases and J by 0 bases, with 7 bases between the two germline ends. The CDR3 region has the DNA TGTGCCAGCAGCTTACACAGGGCTAACTATGGCTACACCTTC. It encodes CASSLHRANYGYTF.

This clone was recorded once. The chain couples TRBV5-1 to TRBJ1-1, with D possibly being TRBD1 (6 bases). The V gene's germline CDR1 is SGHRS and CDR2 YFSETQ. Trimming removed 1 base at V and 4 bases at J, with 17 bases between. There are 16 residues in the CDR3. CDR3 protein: CASSLTGAGVGTEAFF. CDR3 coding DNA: TGCGCCAGCAGCTTGACTGGGGCAGGGGTAGGCACTGAAGCTTTCTTT.

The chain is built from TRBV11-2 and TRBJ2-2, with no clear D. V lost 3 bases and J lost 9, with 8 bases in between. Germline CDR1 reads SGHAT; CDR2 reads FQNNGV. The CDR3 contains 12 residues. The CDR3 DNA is TGTGCCAGCAGCTTGAGTCGCCGGGAGCTGTTTTTT. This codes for CASSLSRRELFF.

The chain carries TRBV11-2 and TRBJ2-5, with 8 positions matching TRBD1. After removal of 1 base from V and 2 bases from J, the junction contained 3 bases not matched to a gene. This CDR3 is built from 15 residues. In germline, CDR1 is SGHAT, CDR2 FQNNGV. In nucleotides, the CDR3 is TGTGCCAGCAGCTTAGGGGACAGGAATCAAGAGACCCAGTACTTC. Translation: CASSLGDRNQETQYF.

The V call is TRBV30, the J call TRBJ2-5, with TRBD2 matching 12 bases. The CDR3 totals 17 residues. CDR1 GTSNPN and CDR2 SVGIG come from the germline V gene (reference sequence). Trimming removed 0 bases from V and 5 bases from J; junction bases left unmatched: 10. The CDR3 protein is CAWSVLLTSGSSETQYF. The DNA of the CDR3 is TGTGCCTGGAGTGTACTGCTGACTAGCGGGAGCTCGGAGACCCAGTACTTC. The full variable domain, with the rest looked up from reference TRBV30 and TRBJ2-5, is SQTIHQWPATLVQPVGSPLSLECTVEGTSNPNLYWYRQAAGRGLQLLFYSVGIGQISSEVPQNLSASRPQDRQFILSSKKLLLSDSGFYLCAWSVLLTSGSSETQYFGPGTRLLVL.

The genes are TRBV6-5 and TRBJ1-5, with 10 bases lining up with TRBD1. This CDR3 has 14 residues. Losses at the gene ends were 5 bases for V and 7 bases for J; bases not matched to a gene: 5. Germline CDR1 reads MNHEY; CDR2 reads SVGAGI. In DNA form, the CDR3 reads TGTGCCAGCAGTAGGGACAGGGGCGGGCAGCCCCAGCATTTT. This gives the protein CASSRDRGGQPQHF.

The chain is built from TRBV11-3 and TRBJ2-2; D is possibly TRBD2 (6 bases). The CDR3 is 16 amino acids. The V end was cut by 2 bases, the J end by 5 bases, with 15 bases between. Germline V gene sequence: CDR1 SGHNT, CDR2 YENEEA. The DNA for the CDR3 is TGTGCCAGCAGCTTAAGGCGACTAGAACTTACCGGGGAGCTGTTTTTT. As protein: CASSLRRLELTGELFF. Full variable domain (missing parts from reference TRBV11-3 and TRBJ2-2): EAGVVQSPRYKIIEKKQPVAFWCNPISGHNTLYWYLQNLGQGPELLIRYENEEAVDDSQLPKDRFSAERLKGVDSTLKIQPAELGDSAVYLCASSLRRLELTGELFFGEGSRLTVL.

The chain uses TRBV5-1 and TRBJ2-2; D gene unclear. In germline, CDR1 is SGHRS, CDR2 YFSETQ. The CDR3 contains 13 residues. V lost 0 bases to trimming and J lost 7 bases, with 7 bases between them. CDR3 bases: TGCGCCAGCAGCTTGGATCCTAACGGGGAGCTGTTTTTT. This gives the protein CASSLDPNGELFF.

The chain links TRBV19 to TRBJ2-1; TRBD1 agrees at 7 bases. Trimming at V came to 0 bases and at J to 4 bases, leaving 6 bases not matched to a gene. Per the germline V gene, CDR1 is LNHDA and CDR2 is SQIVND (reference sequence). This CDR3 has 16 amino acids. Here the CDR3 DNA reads TGTGCCAGTAGTATAGATCGGAGACAGGGATACAATGAGCAGTTCTTC. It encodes CASSIDRRQGYNEQFF.

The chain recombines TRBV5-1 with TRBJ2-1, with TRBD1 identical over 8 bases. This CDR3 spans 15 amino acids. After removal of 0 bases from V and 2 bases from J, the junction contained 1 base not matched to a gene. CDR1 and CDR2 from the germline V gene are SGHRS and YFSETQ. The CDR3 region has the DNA TGCGCCAGCAGCTTGGGGACAGGGACCTACAATGAGCAGTTCTTC. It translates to CASSLGTGTYNEQFF.

CDR3 sequence: CAWGQANTEAFF. CDR3 nucleotides: TGTGCCTGGGGACAGGCAAACACTGAAGCTTTCTTT. The chain carries TRBV30 and TRBJ1-1; TRBD1 aligns across 7 bases. The CDR3 length is 12 residues. After removal of 5 bases from V and 2 bases from J, the junction contained 2 bases not matched to a gene. Germline V gives CDR1 GTSNPN, CDR2 SVGIG (reference sequence).

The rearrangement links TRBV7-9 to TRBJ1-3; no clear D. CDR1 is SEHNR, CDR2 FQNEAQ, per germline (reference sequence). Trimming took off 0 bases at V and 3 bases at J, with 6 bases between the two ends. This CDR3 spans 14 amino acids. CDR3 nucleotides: TGTGCCAGCAGCTTAGCGCGCTATGGAAACACCATATATTTT. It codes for CASSLARYGNTIYF.

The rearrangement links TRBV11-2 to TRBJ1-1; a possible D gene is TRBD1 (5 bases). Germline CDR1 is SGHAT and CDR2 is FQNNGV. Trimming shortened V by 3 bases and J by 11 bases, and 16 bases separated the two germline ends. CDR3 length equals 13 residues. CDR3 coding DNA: TGTGCCAGCAGCTTGCCGCAGGGTCTTTCGGCTTTCTTT. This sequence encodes CASSLPQGLSAFF.

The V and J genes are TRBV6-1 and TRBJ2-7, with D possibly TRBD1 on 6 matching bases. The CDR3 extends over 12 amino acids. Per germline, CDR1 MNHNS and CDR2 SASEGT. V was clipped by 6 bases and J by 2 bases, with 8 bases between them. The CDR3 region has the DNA TGTGCCAGCAGGGACAGCCCCTACGAGCAGTACGTC. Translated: CASRDSPYEQYV.

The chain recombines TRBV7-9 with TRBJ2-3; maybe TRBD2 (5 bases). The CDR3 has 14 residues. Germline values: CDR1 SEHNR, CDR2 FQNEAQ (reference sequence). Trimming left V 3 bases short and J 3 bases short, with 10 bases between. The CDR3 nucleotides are TGTGCCAGCAGCTTTATCGGGGAAACAGATACGCAGTATTTT. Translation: CASSFIGETDTQYF.

CDR3 loop: CASSLSRQRSSYNEQFF. Written as DNA, the CDR3 is TGTGCCAGCAGCTTATCACGGCAACGGAGCTCCTACAATGAGCAGTTCTTC. J is TRBJ2-1 and V is TRBV11-3, with no clear D. Germline V lookup: CDR1 SGHNT, CDR2 YENEEA. Trimming left V 2 bases short and J 0 bases short, with 14 bases between. The CDR3 loop spans 17 amino acids.

The DNA for the CDR3 is TGTGCCTGGAGTCTTGGAGGGGGCCTCCCCTACGAGCAGTACTTC. Its protein product is CAWSLGGGLPYEQYF. V and J are TRBV30 and TRBJ2-7; D may be TRBD1 (7 bases). This CDR3 has 15 amino acids. V was clipped by 2 bases and J by 2 bases, with 16 bases between them. CDR1 is GTSNPN and CDR2 is SVGIG in the germline V gene (reference sequence).

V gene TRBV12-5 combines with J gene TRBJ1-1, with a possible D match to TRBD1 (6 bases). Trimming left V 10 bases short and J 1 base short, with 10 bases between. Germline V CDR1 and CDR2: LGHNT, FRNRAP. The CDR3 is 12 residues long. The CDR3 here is CATRQANTEAFF. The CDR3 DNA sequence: TGTGCTACCCGACAGGCGAACACTGAAGCTTTCTTT.